This paragraph reports one T cell receptor beta chain. Its antigen is still unknown. Germline V gene data show CDR1 as SQVTM and CDR2 as ANQGSEA. This CDR3 is built from 12 residues. J was trimmed by 3 bases and V by 5 bases; bases with no gene match: 2. The sample originates from a study of cytomegalovirus exposure and HLA in healthy donors. Study outcomes and limitations: Highly shared sequence variants in one cluster were likely a sequencing artifact.

PCR primers comprised 60 Vbeta and 13 Jbeta primers. Method: immunoSEQ multiplex PCR; TCRdb's copy keeps in-frame clones and lacks some. The sample shows 150,000 to 200,000 clones, more than 60% of them seen only once. Sequenced material: PBMCs. The clonotype was recovered from a male donor in good health and CMV-seronegative. The genes are TRBV29-1 and TRBJ2-7; 9 bases match TRBD1. CDR3 in DNA: TGCAGCGTTTCGGGACAGGGCTACGAGCAGTACTTC. Amino acid sequence: CSVSGQGYEQYF.